This TCR beta chain was sequenced during a study of cytomegalovirus exposure and HLA in healthy donors. Primers for the PCR totalled 60 Vbeta and 13 Jbeta. Sequenced by immunoSEQ multiplex PCR; TCRdb stores in-frame clones only, minus some. The repertoire holds about 190,000 clones, with approximately 86% as singletons. J was trimmed by 7 bases and V by 1 base; bases with no gene match: 2. The germline V gene has CDR1 GTSNPN and CDR2 SVGIG (reference sequence). The CDR3 totals 12 residues. The rearrangement uses TRBV30 and TRBJ1-2, with 8 bases lining up with TRBD1. This TCR came from a woman under 30 in good health and CMV-seronegative. Sequenced material: PBMCs. The CDR3 DNA follows: TGTGCCTGGAGTGCTACAGGGGGTGGCTACACCTTC. It codes for CAWSATGGGYTF.